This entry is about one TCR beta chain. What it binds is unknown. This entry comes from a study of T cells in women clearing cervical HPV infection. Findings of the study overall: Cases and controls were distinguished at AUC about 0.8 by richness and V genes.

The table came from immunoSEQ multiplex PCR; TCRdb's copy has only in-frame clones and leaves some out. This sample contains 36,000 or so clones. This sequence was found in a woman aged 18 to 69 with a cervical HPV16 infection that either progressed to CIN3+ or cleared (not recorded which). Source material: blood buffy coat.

The part of the CDR3 DNA that was read is TGTGCCAGTAGTATGACAGGGGTGTCGACAGATACC. Translation: CASSMTGVSTDT. The CDR3 in full is CASSMTGVSTDTYTF. V and J are TRBV19 and TRBJ1-2; 8 bases are a match to TRBD1. With the read ending 3 residues before the CDR3 end, the germline J gene is used to fill in that end. The CDR3 length is 15 residues. Per the germline V gene, CDR1 is LNHDA and CDR2 is SQIVND (reference sequence).